The 21 T cell receptor beta chains below all came from one sample that was sequenced in a study of identical twins. Each CDR3 protein is one row after TCRdb ran MiXCR on the 5' RACE reads. The sample lists around 1.7 million distinct CDR3 sequences; 32% were seen once. Sequenced material: cord blood. These receptors all come from a newborn girl in good health.

V usage is TRBV29-1 and J usage is TRBJ2-2; D is undetermined. Between the trimmed V and J ends, which lost 4 bases and 4 bases, there was a span of 13 bases. CDR1 is SQVTM, CDR2 ANQGSEA, per germline. The CDR3 runs to 14 residues. CDR3 bases: TGCAGCGTTGGCGGTGCCAGACCCACCGGGGAGCTGTTTTTT. Its protein is CSVGGARPTGELFF.

This clonotype was picked up a small number of times. The genes are TRBV7-2 and TRBJ2-7, with D tentatively TRBD2 (5 bases). This CDR3 has 14 amino acids. V gave up 2 bases and J gave up 4 bases, with 12 bases separating them. Germline CDR1 reads SGHTA; CDR2 reads FQGNSA. The CDR3 sequence: CASSLPTPGYEQYF. The CDR3 DNA follows: TGTGCCAGCAGCTTACCCACTCCGGGGTACGAGCAGTACTTC. Based on the CDR3 plus reference TRBV7-2 and TRBJ2-7, the full variable domain is GAGVSQSPSNKVTEKGKDVELRCDPISGHTALYWYRQSLGQGLEFLIYFQGNSAPDKSGLPSDRFSAERTGGSVSTLTIQRTQQEDSAVYLCASSLPTPGYEQYFGPGTRLTVT.

This chain connects TRBV5-6 to TRBJ1-2; TRBD1 is a possible D gene (6 bases). Germline-derived CDR1 and CDR2 are SGHDT and YYEEEE. V gave up 3 bases and J gave up 4 bases, with 22 bases separating them. This CDR3 region has 17 residues. The CDR3: CASSSKGHRAGVYGYTF. CDR3 DNA sequence: TGTGCCAGCAGCTCCAAGGGACATCGGGCTGGGGTCTATGGCTACACCTTC. The full variable domain, with the rest looked up from reference TRBV5-6 and TRBJ1-2, is DAGVTQSPTHLIKTRGQQVTLRCSPKSGHDTVSWYQQALGQGPQFIFQYYEEEERQRGNFPDRFSGHQFPNYSSELNVNALLLGDSALYLCASSSKGHRAGVYGYTFGSGTRLTVV.

This clonotype was counted between two and nine times. The V call is TRBV15, the J call TRBJ2-4; D remains ambiguous. V dropped 6 bases and J dropped 0 bases, with 15 bases sitting between them. Germline lookup yields CDR1 LNHNV and CDR2 YYDKDF (reference sequence). The CDR3 extends over 16 amino acids. The CDR3 reads CATSSQKHLAKNIQYF. For the CDR3, the DNA is TGTGCCACCAGTAGCCAAAAACACCTAGCCAAAAACATTCAGTACTTC.

This sequence joins TRBV6-6 and TRBJ2-3; D might be TRBD2 (5 bases). V was cut by 4 bases and J by 4 bases, with 12 bases left in between. The V gene's germline CDR1 is MNHNY and CDR2 SVGAGI (reference sequence). The CDR3 is 14 residues long. CDR3 nucleotide sequence: TGTGCCAGCAGTTCCCCGGGTAGCGCAGATACGCAGTATTTT. Amino acid sequence: CASSSPGSADTQYF.

This clonotype came up many times. V usage is TRBV20-1 and J usage is TRBJ2-7, with a possible D match to TRBD1 (6 bases). The V and J ends lost 6 bases and 3 bases respectively, with 21 bases between them. Per the germline V gene, CDR1 is DFQATT and CDR2 is SNEGSKA (reference sequence). The CDR3 has 15 residues. CDR3 nucleotide sequence: TGCAGTGCCACCCCAAACAGGGCGGTGTTCTACGAGCAGTACTTC. Encoded protein: CSATPNRAVFYEQYF.

The V gene is TRBV28, the J gene TRBJ2-7, with 9 bases matching TRBD1. Looked up from germline, CDR1 is MDHEN and CDR2 is SYDVKM. The CDR3 is made up of 17 amino acids. J gave up 4 bases and V 5 bases, and 15 bases lay outside the gene matches. The CDR3 protein is CASSRQYRGQNSYEQYF. DNA of the CDR3: TGTGCCAGCAGTCGCCAGTACAGGGGGCAAAACTCATACGAGCAGTACTTC. The full variable domain, with the rest looked up from reference TRBV28 and TRBJ2-7, is DVKVTQSSRYLVKRTGEKVFLECVQDMDHENMFWYRQDPGLGLRLIYFSYDVKMKEKGDIPEGYSVSREKKERFSLILESASTNQTSMYLCASSRQYRGQNSYEQYFGPGTRLTVT.

The chain recombines TRBV5-1 with TRBJ2-1; D gene uncertain. Germline-derived CDR1 and CDR2 are SGHRS and YFSETQ. CDR3 length: 15 amino acids. Trimming cost V 2 bases and J 2 bases, with 11 bases left between them. The CDR3 nucleotides are TGCGCCAGCAGCTTTGACTCGCAAGCCTACAATGAGCAGTTCTTC. This translates into CASSFDSQAYNEQFF.

The chain recombines TRBV20-1 with TRBJ2-2; TRBD2 aligns across 8 bases. The CDR3 runs to 14 residues. J gave up 3 bases and V 6 bases, and 6 bases lay outside the gene matches. The germline V gene has CDR1 DFQATT and CDR2 SNEGSKA (reference sequence). CDR3 nucleotides: TGCAGTGCCCCTAGCGGGCCCTACACCGGGGAGCTGTTTTTT. It codes for CSAPSGPYTGELFF.

This clonotype was observed at least ten times. In nucleotides, the CDR3 is TGTGCCAGCAGTCCCCGACAGGGTAATGGCTACACCTTC. Translated: CASSPRQGNGYTF. J is TRBJ1-2 and V is TRBV12-3 or TRBV12-4; 7 bases agree with TRBD1. J gave up 6 bases and V 5 bases, and 6 bases lay outside the gene matches. There are 13 residues in the CDR3.

This clonotype was seen once. This chain joins TRBV10-3 and TRBJ2-1; 12 bases line up with TRBD2. The trim removed 7 bases at V and 1 base at J, leaving 5 bases unmatched. The CDR3 is 16 amino acids. Looked up from germline, CDR1 is ENHRY and CDR2 is SYGVKD. The CDR3 DNA sequence: TGTGCCATCAAGACTAGCGGGAGCGGATCCTACAATGAGCAGTTCTTC. Its protein product is CAIKTSGSGSYNEQFF.

Regarding this clonotype: A much larger clone differs from this one at a single base, so this may be a read error. The V call is TRBV28, the J call TRBJ2-4, with D possibly being TRBD2 (5 bases). V lost 10 bases and J lost 4, with 26 bases in between. The CDR3 loop spans 17 amino acids. Germline V gene data show CDR1 as MDHEN and CDR2 as SYDVKM. CDR3 in amino acids: CATHTRGTGIAKNIQYF. The CDR3 DNA is TGTGCCACCCATACCCGAGGTACTGGGATAGCGAAAAACATTCAGTACTTC.

At least ten counts were recorded for this clonotype. The chain joins TRBV28 to TRBJ2-7; 7 bases match TRBD1. Germline trimming cut 2 bases from V and 3 bases from J; bases unmatched to any gene: 1. The CDR3 covers 13 residues. Germline loops: CDR1 MDHEN, CDR2 SYDVKM. DNA of the CDR3: TGTGCCAGCAGTTTACCAGGGGGCTACGAGCAGTACTTC. Translation gives CASSLPGGYEQYF.

CDR3 in amino acids: CAISESLSADTQYF. CDR3 DNA: TGTGCCATCAGTGAGTCGCTTAGCGCGGATACGCAGTATTTT. This chain uses TRBV10-3 with TRBJ2-3; a weak D match, TRBD2 (5 bases). CDR1 is ENHRY, CDR2 SYGVKD, per germline. This CDR3 has 14 amino acids. Trimming pared 0 bases from V and 6 bases from J, leaving 10 bases between.

V and J are TRBV10-3 and TRBJ2-7, with 7 bases fitting TRBD1. The germline gives CDR1 ENHRY, CDR2 SYGVKD. V lost 4 bases, J lost 7 bases, and 16 bases stayed unmatched. The CDR3 is made up of 16 amino acids. The CDR3 DNA reads as TGTGCCATCAGTGCCCTCGACAGGGTCGCCTACAATGAGCAGTACTTC. Amino acids: CAISALDRVAYNEQYF.

This clonotype appeared a few times. The rearrangement uses TRBV7-2 and TRBJ2-5, with 10 positions matching TRBD2. The CDR3 is 16 amino acids. Germline V gene data show CDR1 as SGHTA and CDR2 as FQGNSA. With 1 base clipped from V and 2 bases from J, the junction kept 4 bases outside the gene matches. The DNA of the CDR3 is TGTGCCAGCAGCTTAGGTTATAGCGGGGGGCAAGAGACCCAGTACTTC. This gives the protein CASSLGYSGGQETQYF.

This clonotype was picked up a small number of times. The chain employs TRBV5-1 and TRBJ2-1; D uncertain. The CDR3 runs to 17 residues. Germline-derived CDR1 and CDR2 are SGHRS and YFSETQ. V was trimmed by 2 bases and J by 4 bases, leaving 19 bases between them. Here the CDR3 reads CASSLTWGSKGYNEQFF. CDR3 bases: TGCGCCAGCAGCTTAACTTGGGGAAGTAAGGGTTACAATGAGCAGTTCTTC.

The rearrangement uses TRBV28 and TRBJ2-1, with D maybe TRBD1 (6 bases). Per the germline V gene, CDR1 is MDHEN and CDR2 is SYDVKM. The CDR3 has 14 amino acids. The V end lost 6 bases, the J end lost 10 bases, and 19 bases lay between the germline ends. The CDR3 reads CASSPNRVSHEQFF. CDR3 nucleotides: TGTGCCAGCAGCCCAAACAGGGTGAGCCACGAGCAGTTCTTC. Based on the CDR3 plus reference TRBV28 and TRBJ2-1, the full variable domain is DVKVTQSSRYLVKRTGEKVFLECVQDMDHENMFWYRQDPGLGLRLIYFSYDVKMKEKGDIPEGYSVSREKKERFSLILESASTNQTSMYLCASSPNRVSHEQFFGPGTRLTVL.

Worth noting for this clonotype: Its ends do not fully match the called genes, so a read error is possible. The chain couples TRBV18 to TRBJ1-2; 9 positions agree with TRBD1. The CDR3 contains 16 residues. CDR1 is KGHSH and CDR2 is LQKENI in the germline V gene. CDR3 DNA: TGTGCCAGCTCGCCACCGGGGACAGGGACCAACTATGGCTACACCTTC. Translated: CASSPPGTGTNYGYTF.

Concerning this clonotype: One end of the junction fails to match germline, which may point to a read error. This chain connects TRBV4-1 to TRBJ2-3; D remains unclear. The CDR3 spans 17 residues. Germline lookup yields CDR1 MGHRA and CDR2 YSYEKL. CDR3 sequence reads: CAGSQDSIPTSTDTQYF. CDR3 bases: TGCGCCGGCAGCCAAGATTCAATACCGACTAGCACAGATACGCAGTATTTT.

This clonotype was seen a few times. This chain uses TRBV14 with TRBJ2-3; TRBD1 agrees at 10 bases. CDR1 is SGHDN and CDR2 is FVKESK in the germline V gene. The CDR3 contains 16 residues. V was pared by 1 base and J by 5 bases, with 6 bases of the junction left unmatched. The CDR3 sequence: CASSQGTGGWRDTQYF. CDR3 sequence (DNA): TGTGCCAGCAGCCAAGGGACAGGGGGTTGGAGAGATACGCAGTATTTT.